This TCR beta chain emerged from a study of hypomethylating agent response in myelodysplastic syndrome (TCRdb year 2021). Study-level background: The hypomethylating agent given was azacitidine in about 70% of the 11 patients and decitabine in 3 of 11 patients. Complete response or hematologic improvement was achieved by six patients, and 4 or 5 patients were classified as non-responders. Patients had a mean age of approximately 72 +/- 6.3 years, and a diploid cytogenetic profile was the most common. Complete response or hematologic improvement counted as response, and patients meeting neither criterion were classed as non-responders. Of the myelodysplastic syndrome patients in the cohort, nine or ten were male and 2 were female. The mutation found most frequently was TET2, which appeared in about 45% of the 11 patients. The research as a whole found: Richness, rarefaction diversity and clonality did not change significantly after hypomethylating agent treatment, across all patients or within response groups. The healthy control donors were not matched in age to the MDS patients, and this mismatch could have affected the comparison between MDS and healthy donors. A possible recognition of novel MDS antigens by the shared GLIPH2 clusters was not confirmed and needs experimental validation. Only approximately 10 patients were analyzed, so the study cohort was small. Novel clonotypes emerged more often in responders, while non-responders showed more contracted clonotypes after treatment.

Regarding this clone: Its antigen remains unidentified. No qualities accompany the bases; no much larger clone lies one base away.

The germline V gene (reference sequence) sets CDR1 to GTSNPN and CDR2 to SVGIG. The CDR3, cysteine through phenylalanine, is 13 amino acids long. Left in the record is the CDR3 DNA by itself, 39 bases read in frame from the first base. V was cut back by 2 bases and J by 2 bases, leaving a gap of 9 bases between them. Bulk bone marrow was analyzed without sorting T-cell subsets. Immunosequencing of the TCR beta CDR3 regions was performed on bone marrow from eleven to twelve myelodysplastic syndrome patients before and after hypomethylating agent therapy. To track the repertoire longitudinally, every patient provided one baseline bone marrow along with two to three bone marrows taken at different post-treatment timepoints. Genomic DNA was isolated from whole bone marrow, and DNA quality was assessed with TapeStation, NanoDrop OneC and PicoGreen assays. Libraries were constructed by the immunoSEQ multiplex PCR assay. Each sample was run at survey resolution as two replicates of roughly 200 ng apiece, for a total of approximately 400 ng of DNA. Using multiplex PCR primers aimed at V and J genes, the hsTCRB kit picked up rearranged TCRB sequences in genomic DNA. The CDR3 region was amplified in a first PCR of approximately 30 cycles using the QIAGEN Multiplex PCR Kit. Sample barcodes and Illumina adapters were attached to each replicate during a second PCR lasting around 8 cycles. A QuantStudio 6 together with the KAPA library quantification kit was used to quantify the pooled libraries. Around 16 pM of pooled libraries went onto an Illumina MiSeq for sequencing, using single-end reads of 156 cycles plus an index read of 15 cycles. On the authors' methods: Of about 170,000 unique clonotypes, about 1.5% were flagged by VDJdb annotation as previously reported viral-epitope-specific clonotypes. The immunoSEQ Data Assistant and immunoSEQ Analyzer converted raw reads into normalized, annotated TCRB repertoires. BioAnalyzer and version 0.6.5 of the immunarch R package were the tools used for clonotype analysis. Before richness was estimated, every repertoire was downsampled to the clone count of the smallest repertoire. Clonotypes were classified as expanded, contracted or novel by Fisher's exact tests, with novel defined as zero frequency before treatment. Significantly changed CDR3 beta sequences were clustered with GLIPH2 using simulation_depth=1000 and kmer_min_depth=3, and CDR3s shorter than five residues were excluded. The table comes from immuneACCESS by way of TCRdb, which keeps in-frame sequences with V and J called. Part of the clones is missing from these tables; in studies checked, under half for an unresolved V gene and the rest for unknown reasons. V and J calls and clone size are those listed in that table; D and trimming were worked out from the DNA. Across this sample there are fewer than 7,500 clones, with around 80% seen only once. The top ten clones comprise just under 10% of the sample.

Sequences were derived from bone marrow, sampled before or after starting hypomethylating agent treatment for myelodysplastic syndrome (not recorded which). The V and J genes are TRBV30 and TRBJ1-1; no D gene can be assigned with confidence. The clonotype originates from a human donor with myelodysplastic syndrome. The CDR3 has the sequence CAWSIQQNTEAFF. The nucleotide sequence is TGTGCCTGGAGTATACAGCAAAACACTGAAGCTTTCTTT.